These 31 T cell receptor beta chains originate from one sample sequenced in a study of blood T cell repertoires in COVID-19. Profiling relied on immunoSEQ multiplex PCR, and the TCRdb table lists in-frame clones only, not all of them. The sample lists over 250,000 clones, roughly nine tenths occurring once. Sequences were obtained from peripheral blood. These receptors all come from a man in his forties who had recovered from COVID-19.

This chain uses TRBV5-6 with TRBJ1-2, with D possibly TRBD1 on 6 matching bases. Germline-derived CDR1 and CDR2 are SGHDT and YYEEEE. V shed 0 bases and J shed 1 base, with 10 bases lying between them. This CDR3 spans 15 amino acids. This CDR3 reads CASSLGTGLNYGYTF. CDR3 nucleotide sequence: TGTGCCAGCAGCTTGGGAACAGGGCTTAACTATGGCTACACCTTC.

J is TRBJ2-3 and V is TRBV3-1 (or the pseudogene TRBV3-2); 11 bases line up with TRBD2. CDR1 LGHDT and CDR2 YNNKEL come from the germline V gene (reference sequence). Germline trimming cut 4 bases from V and 0 bases from J; bases unmatched to any gene: 6. The CDR3 is made up of 17 amino acids. In DNA form, the CDR3 reads TGTGCCAGCAGCCTACAACGACTAGCGGGGAGCACAGATACGCAGTATTTT. Translated: CASSLQRLAGSTDTQYF.

The chain links TRBV15 to TRBJ2-7, with D unresolved. This CDR3 comprises 15 residues. With 1 base removed from V and 2 bases from J, the gap between germline ends came to 12 bases. Germline lookup yields CDR1 LNHNV and CDR2 YYDKDF (reference sequence). The DNA for the CDR3 is TGTGCCACCAGCAGAGGCCGAGAGGATACCTACGAGCAGTACTTC. This codes for CATSRGREDTYEQYF.

This chain links TRBV3-1 (or the pseudogene TRBV3-2) with TRBJ2-2; maybe TRBD1 (5 bases). The germline gives CDR1 LGHDT, CDR2 YNNKEL (reference sequence). The CDR3 has 18 amino acids. V shed 0 bases and J shed 4 bases, with 18 bases lying between them. DNA for the CDR3: TGTGCCAGCAGCCAAGATAAAGCAGGCAGGGTGGCCACCGGGGAGCTGTTTTTT. Protein sequence: CASSQDKAGRVATGELFF.

V usage is TRBV12-5 and J usage is TRBJ1-2, with 9 bases matching TRBD1. Trimming removed 6 bases from V and 8 bases from J; junction bases left unmatched: 10. The CDR3 runs 14 residues. Germline V lookup: CDR1 LGHNT, CDR2 FRNRAP. CDR3 amino acids: CASGPATGGGGYTF. CDR3 sequence (DNA): TGTGCTAGTGGACCCGCGACAGGGGGTGGCGGCTACACCTTC. The whole variable domain, filled in from reference TRBV12-5 and TRBJ1-2, reads DARVTQTPRHKVTEMGQEVTMRCQPILGHNTVFWYRQTMMQGLELLAYFRNRAPLDDSGMPKDRFSAEMPDATLATLKIQPSEPRDSAVYFCASGPATGGGGYTFGSGTRLTVV.

The chain combines TRBV25-1 with TRBJ2-7, with D perhaps matching TRBD1 (6 bases). Germline V gene data show CDR1 as MGHDK and CDR2 as SYGVNS. This CDR3 comprises 13 residues. Trimming removed 9 bases at V and 0 bases at J, with 12 bases between. The CDR3 DNA follows: TGTGCCAGTCCACAGGGTTTCTCCTACGAGCAGTACTTC. Translated, it gives CASPQGFSYEQYF.

The V and J genes are TRBV19 and TRBJ1-2; 9 bases line up with TRBD1. From germline, CDR1 is LNHDA and CDR2 SQIVND (reference sequence). The junction had 8 bases not matched to a gene; V was cut back by 4 bases and J by 5 bases. The length of the CDR3 is 15 residues. The DNA for the CDR3 is TGTGCCAGTAGTAACCGGGACAGGGATTGGTATGGCTACACCTTC. Protein product: CASSNRDRDWYGYTF.

The chain links TRBV7-2 to TRBJ2-7; TRBD2 aligns across 9 bases. The trim removed 4 bases at V and 4 bases at J, leaving 20 bases unmatched. Germline V lookup: CDR1 SGHTA, CDR2 FQGNSA. CDR3 size: 19 residues. The CDR3 region has the DNA TGTGCCAGCAGCTCGCTCTACGGGGGGCATAGCGGGAGAGGGTACGAGCAGTACTTC. It specifies CASSSLYGGHSGRGYEQYF. The variable domain in full, completed from reference TRBV7-2 and TRBJ2-7, reads GAGVSQSPSNKVTEKGKDVELRCDPISGHTALYWYRQSLGQGLEFLIYFQGNSAPDKSGLPSDRFSAERTGGSVSTLTIQRTQQEDSAVYLCASSSLYGGHSGRGYEQYFGPGTRLTVT.

The chain combines TRBV18 with TRBJ2-1; TRBD2 matches at 11 bases. V gave up 0 bases and J gave up 2 bases; unmatched junction bases: 0. This CDR3 has 16 amino acids. The germline V gene has CDR1 KGHSH and CDR2 LQKENI. CDR3 loop: CASSPPGLAAYNEQFF. The CDR3 nucleotides read TGTGCCAGCTCACCACCGGGACTAGCGGCCTACAATGAGCAGTTCTTC.

The V gene is TRBV2, the J gene TRBJ2-3, with D perhaps TRBD1 (5 bases). The CDR3 totals 16 residues. Germline V gene data show CDR1 as SNHLY and CDR2 as FYNNEI. The V and J ends lost 2 bases and 0 bases respectively, with 12 bases between them. CDR3 bases: TGTGCCAGCAGTGAATTAAGGACACCGAGCACAGATACGCAGTATTTT. Protein sequence: CASSELRTPSTDTQYF.

This rearrangement joins TRBV7-9 to TRBJ2-5, with TRBD2 identical over 9 bases. Per germline, CDR1 SEHNR and CDR2 FQNEAQ (reference sequence). V shed 5 bases and J 4 bases; nucleotides not matched to a gene: 5. The CDR3 extends over 14 amino acids. CDR3 sequence: CASSPGLALETQYF. The CDR3 DNA reads as TGTGCCAGCAGCCCGGGACTAGCTTTAGAGACCCAGTACTTC.

The chain has TRBV9 and TRBJ2-2; 8 bases align to TRBD1. Losses at the gene ends were 5 bases for V and 2 bases for J; bases not matched to a gene: 5. Germline CDR1 and CDR2: SGDLS and YYNGEE. The CDR3 totals 15 residues. Written as DNA, the CDR3 is TGTGCCAGCAGGGGGACAGGAGTAAACACCGGGGAGCTGTTTTTT. The encoded protein is CASRGTGVNTGELFF. The whole variable domain, filled in from reference TRBV9 and TRBJ2-2, reads DSGVTQTPKHLITATGQRVTLRCSPRSGDLSVYWYQQSLDQGLQFLIQYYNGEERAKGNILERFSAQQFPDLHSELNLSSLELGDSALYFCASRGTGVNTGELFFGEGSRLTVL.

This CDR3 is CSVDTGGGEQYF. In DNA, the CDR3 is TGCAGCGTGGATACAGGGGGAGGCGAGCAGTACTTC. The chain combines TRBV29-1 with TRBJ2-7; 8 nucleotides align to TRBD1. Trimming took 6 bases from V and 6 from J; bases not matched to a gene: 7. This CDR3 contains 12 residues. The germline V gene has CDR1 SQVTM and CDR2 ANQGSEA.

This clone occurred once. V and J are TRBV6-5 and TRBJ2-5; possible D gene TRBD2, 5 bases. With 10 bases removed from V and 1 base from J, the gap between germline ends came to 13 bases. Germline V gives CDR1 MNHEY, CDR2 SVGAGI. The CDR3 is 13 residues long. CDR3 protein: CAIKTGSQETQYF. Written as DNA, the CDR3 is TGTGCCATAAAAACGGGGAGCCAAGAGACCCAGTACTTC.

The chain employs TRBV20-1 and TRBJ2-7, with TRBD1 identical over 8 bases. Trimming took 3 bases from V and 2 from J; bases not matched to a gene: 9. From germline, CDR1 is DFQATT and CDR2 SNEGSKA (reference sequence). The CDR3 totals 15 residues. Here the CDR3 reads CSASSGTGQTYEQYF. CDR3 coding DNA: TGCAGTGCTAGTTCGGGGACAGGACAAACCTACGAGCAGTACTTC.

The chain employs TRBV4-1 and TRBJ2-4, with 8 positions matching TRBD2. The CDR3 loop spans 21 amino acids. J lost 0 bases, V lost 4 bases, and 20 bases had no gene match. The V gene's germline CDR1 is MGHRA and CDR2 YSYEKL. CDR3 region: CASSLPPDTSGAILAKNIQYF. In nucleotides, the CDR3 is TGCGCCAGCAGCCTCCCACCTGACACTAGCGGAGCTATTCTAGCCAAAAACATTCAGTACTTC.

The V call is TRBV7-2, the J call TRBJ1-5; the D gene is possibly TRBD1 (6 bases). This CDR3 is 17 amino acids long. CDR1 is SGHTA, CDR2 FQGNSA, per germline. Trimming stripped 4 bases from V and 0 bases from J, with 16 bases between. The CDR3 DNA reads TGTGCCAGCAGCTCCGCGCGGGGGACATATAGCAATCAGCCCCAGCATTTT. Translation gives CASSSARGTYSNQPQHF.

This clone was detected only a few times. The chain is built from TRBV5-6 and TRBJ1-5, with D possibly matching TRBD1 (6 bases). The CDR3 sequence is 18 residues long. Trimming removed 2 bases from V and 11 bases from J, with 29 bases in between. Germline V gene lookup returns CDR1 SGHDT and CDR2 YYEEEE. The CDR3 DNA reads as TGTGCCAGCAGCTTCGGGGTCCGAAGTTGGACAGACCAATCAGCCCAGCATTTT. Amino acids: CASSFGVRSWTDQSAQHF.

The chain couples TRBV5-4 to TRBJ2-1, with TRBD2 matching over 7 bases. This CDR3 has 12 residues. Germline CDR1 and CDR2: SGHNT and YYREEE (reference sequence). Trimming at V came to 4 bases and at J to 14 bases, leaving 9 bases not matched to a gene. In DNA form, the CDR3 reads TGTGCCAGCAGCGCCGCCGGGGGAGGGGAGTTCTTC. Translation: CASSAAGGGEFF.

This clone appeared once. The V gene is TRBV7-2, the J gene TRBJ2-7; 7 nucleotides match TRBD2. The length of the CDR3 is 15 residues. CDR1 and CDR2 from the germline V gene are SGHTA and FQGNSA. V lost 1 base to trimming and J lost 6 bases; unmatched junction nucleotides: 9. The CDR3 protein is CASSLVGAGVGEQYF. CDR3 bases: TGTGCCAGCAGCTTAGTCGGGGCGGGAGTAGGCGAGCAGTACTTC. The whole variable domain, filled in from reference TRBV7-2 and TRBJ2-7, reads GAGVSQSPSNKVTEKGKDVELRCDPISGHTALYWYRQSLGQGLEFLIYFQGNSAPDKSGLPSDRFSAERTGGSVSTLTIQRTQQEDSAVYLCASSLVGAGVGEQYFGPGTRLTVT.

V usage is TRBV7-6 and J usage is TRBJ2-7, with D hard to call. The CDR3 is made up of 15 amino acids. V lost 4 bases, J lost 6 bases, and 19 bases lay in between. Germline V gene lookup returns CDR1 SGHVS and CDR2 FNYEAQ. As DNA, the CDR3 is TGTGCCAGCAGCTCCGCCCATGGCAGAAATGGCGAGCAGTACTTC. Its translation is CASSSAHGRNGEQYF.

The J gene is TRBJ2-5, the V gene TRBV7-9, with 7 positions matching TRBD2. With V trimmed by 1 base and J by 1 base, 6 bases remained unmatched. CDR1 is SEHNR and CDR2 is FQNEAQ in the germline V gene (reference sequence). The CDR3 has 16 residues. The CDR3 sequence: CASSLGLAAPQETQYF. The CDR3 DNA reads TGTGCCAGCAGCTTAGGGCTAGCGGCACCCCAAGAGACCCAGTACTTC.

The chain joins TRBV6-2 or TRBV6-3 to TRBJ1-6; 7 nucleotides align to TRBD1. The CDR3 contains 15 residues. Germline loops: CDR1 MNHEY, CDR2 SVGEGT. Trimming at V came to 6 bases and at J to 5 bases, leaving 7 bases not matched to a gene. CDR3 region: CASSRTGPNNSPLHF. CDR3 DNA: TGTGCCAGCAGCCGGACAGGCCCGAATAATTCACCCCTCCACTTT.

The CDR3 sequence: CASSLGREGGYTF. CDR3 bases: TGTGCCAGCAGCTTAGGGCGGGAAGGAGGCTACACCTTC. The chain combines TRBV7-9 with TRBJ1-2; D is unclear. The CDR3 runs to 13 residues. The V gene lost 1 base and the J gene lost 8 bases, with 11 bases spanning the gap. Germline V gene data show CDR1 as SEHNR and CDR2 as FQNEAQ (reference sequence).

The chain joins TRBV11-3 to TRBJ1-2; D unclear. Germline loops: CDR1 SGHNT, CDR2 YENEEA. Trimming removed 5 bases at V and 5 bases at J, with 12 bases between. The CDR3 sequence is 13 residues long. The CDR3 nucleotides read TGTGCCAGCAGCCGTGACTGGAATTATGGCTACACCTTC. Protein product: CASSRDWNYGYTF.

This sequence joins TRBV9 and TRBJ1-4; D gene unclear. This CDR3 spans 15 amino acids. The germline V gene has CDR1 SGDLS and CDR2 YYNGEE. V lost 4 bases and J lost 1, with 11 bases in between. The CDR3, as DNA: TGTGCCAGCAGCCTTAGTCCTCTAACTAATGAAAAACTGTTTTTT. Its protein is CASSLSPLTNEKLFF.

The J gene is TRBJ1-4, the V gene TRBV6-2 or TRBV6-3, with TRBD1 as a possible D gene (6 bases). Trimming stripped 5 bases from V and 0 bases from J, with 13 bases between. This CDR3 is built from 16 residues. The germline gives CDR1 MNHEY, CDR2 SVGEGT. The CDR3 nucleotides read TGTGCCAGCAGTAAACGACAGGTTGCAACTAATGAAAAACTGTTTTTT. This translates into CASSKRQVATNEKLFF.

The chain has TRBV6-1 and TRBJ1-3, with TRBD1 identical over 9 bases. J lost 3 bases, V lost 1 base, and 1 base had no gene match. Germline-derived CDR1 and CDR2 are MNHNS and SASEGT. The CDR3 totals 15 residues. As DNA, the CDR3 is TGTGCCAGCAGTGAAGACAGGGGGCATGGAAACACCATATATTTT. This translates into CASSEDRGHGNTIYF.

This chain connects TRBV7-2 to TRBJ1-3; no firm D call. The CDR3 has 15 residues. Trimming pared 5 bases from V and 0 bases from J, leaving 11 bases between. Germline CDR1 is SGHTA and CDR2 is FQGNSA. The CDR3 reads CASSPTSNSGNTIYF. CDR3 bases: TGTGCCAGCAGCCCAACAAGTAACTCTGGAAACACCATATATTTT.

The chain couples TRBV28 to TRBJ1-6; TRBD1 agrees at 10 bases. Germline V gene data show CDR1 as MDHEN and CDR2 as SYDVKM. Unmatched junction bases numbered 9, after V lost 9 bases and J lost 10 bases. The CDR3 has 14 residues. The CDR3 sequence is CASGGTGVGSPLHF. CDR3 nucleotide sequence: TGTGCCAGTGGAGGGACAGGGGTTGGGTCACCCCTCCACTTT.

CDR3 coding DNA: TGTGCCAGTAGTGTCGCGGTGGGCACAGATACGCAGTATTTT. As protein: CASSVAVGTDTQYF. V gene TRBV19 combines with J gene TRBJ2-3; D is unresolved. V lost 5 bases, J lost 1 base, and 10 bases lay in between. Germline V gene sequence: CDR1 LNHDA, CDR2 SQIVND (reference sequence). The CDR3 consists of 14 residues.